This TCR beta chain was retrieved from a study of response to subunit inactivated influenza vaccine (dated by TCRdb to the late 2010s). Regarding the study in general: The study used deep quantitative T cell receptor repertoire profiling to track responses to a trivalent subunit inactivated influenza vaccine. The study at large found these results: According to the authors, only a limited number of new T cells may be recruited by each seasonal influenza vaccination.

V is pared back by 4 bases and J by 7 bases, with 20 bases lying between the germline termini. The germline V gene specifies MGHRA as CDR1 and YSYEKL as CDR2. The CDR3 has 15 amino acids, counting the end cysteine and phenylalanine. Only the CDR3 DNA is retained, 45 bases long and in frame from the first base. Only a few counts were recorded for this clonotype. No antigen is known for it. Base qualities are missing; no much larger clone stands one base away. Library method: RT-PCR. Sequencing relied on an Illumina HiSeq 2500. The public reads were run again by TCRdb, first through fastp at Q25 and then through MiXCR, and only productive beta chains were kept. Each entry is one CDR3 protein sequence, shown with its most common DNA and genes. For this sample there are 550,000 to 650,000 distinct CDR3 sequences; roughly 12% appear just once. Together, the top ten hold roughly 10% of the sample.

The chain uses TRBV4-1 and TRBJ2-7, with TRBD1 perhaps the D gene, on 5 matching bases. The sequenced sample was PBMCs from blood, obtained on the day of vaccination. This receptor was obtained from a man aged 45-65 years who received an inactivated influenza vaccine. Donor details come from another sample of the same person, matched by shared clones. The CDR3 has the sequence CASSLRGAGLEEQYF. The nucleotides are TGCGCCAGCAGCCTTCGAGGAGCAGGGCTGGAAGAGCAGTACTTC.